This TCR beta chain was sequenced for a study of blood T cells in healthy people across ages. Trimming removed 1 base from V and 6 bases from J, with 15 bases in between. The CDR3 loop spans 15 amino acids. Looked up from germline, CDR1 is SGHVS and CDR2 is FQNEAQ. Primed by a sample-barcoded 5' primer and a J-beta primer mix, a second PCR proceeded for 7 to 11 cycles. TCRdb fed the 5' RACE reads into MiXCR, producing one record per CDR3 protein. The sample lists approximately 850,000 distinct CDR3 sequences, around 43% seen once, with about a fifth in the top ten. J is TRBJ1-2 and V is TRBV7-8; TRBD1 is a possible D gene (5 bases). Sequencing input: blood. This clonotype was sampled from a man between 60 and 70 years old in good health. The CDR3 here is CASSLVIWGVDGYTF. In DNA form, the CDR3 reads TGTGCCAGCAGCTTAGTGATTTGGGGGGTCGATGGCTACACCTTC. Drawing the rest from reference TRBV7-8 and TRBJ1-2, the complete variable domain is GAGVSQSPRYKVAKRGQDVALRCDPISGHVSLFWYQQALGQGPEFLTYFQNEAQLDKSGLPSDRFFAERPEGSVSTLKIQRTQQEDSAVYLCASSLVIWGVDGYTFGSGTRLTVV.